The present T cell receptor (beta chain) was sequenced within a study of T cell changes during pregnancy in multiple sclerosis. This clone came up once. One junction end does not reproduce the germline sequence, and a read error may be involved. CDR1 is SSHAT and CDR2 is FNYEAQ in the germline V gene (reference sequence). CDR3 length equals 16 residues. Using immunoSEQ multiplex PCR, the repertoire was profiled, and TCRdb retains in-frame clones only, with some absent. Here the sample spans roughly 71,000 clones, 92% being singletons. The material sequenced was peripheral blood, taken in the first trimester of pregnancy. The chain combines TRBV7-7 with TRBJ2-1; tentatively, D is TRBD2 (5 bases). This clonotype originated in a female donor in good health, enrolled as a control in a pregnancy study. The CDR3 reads CASSSSAGTEVNEQFF. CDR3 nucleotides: TGTGCTAGCAGCTCCAGCGCCGGAACGGAGGTCAATGAGCAGTTCTTC.